Following are 10 T cell receptor beta chains from one sample sequenced in a study of blood T cell repertoires in COVID-19. Assay used: immunoSEQ multiplex PCR; TCRdb lists only in-frame clones, some missing. Of 85,000 to 90,000 clones listed, about 82% were seen once; the top ten hold roughly 25%. The sequenced material came from peripheral blood. These receptor sequences come from a human donor in a cohort sampled during active COVID-19.

The chain employs TRBV6-6 and TRBJ2-2; D is ambiguous. Germline-derived CDR1 and CDR2 are MNHNY and SVGAGI (reference sequence). V was pared by 2 bases and J by 4 bases, with 8 bases between. CDR3 length: 14 residues. The CDR3 region has the DNA TGTGCCAGCAGTTACCAAACTCGCACCGGGGAGCTGTTTTTT. Its translation is CASSYQTRTGELFF.

The V gene is TRBV28, the J gene TRBJ2-1; a possible D gene is TRBD1 (6 bases). Trimming took 5 bases from V and 12 from J, leaving 14 bases between them. The germline V gene has CDR1 MDHEN and CDR2 SYDVKM. The CDR3 has 12 amino acids. Here the CDR3 reads CASSEKGERQFF. CDR3 nucleotide sequence: TGTGCCAGCAGTGAGAAGGGGGAAAGGCAGTTCTTC.

In this sample, this clone turned up once. The V call is TRBV7-9, the J call TRBJ1-1; D remains ambiguous. Germline V gene data show CDR1 as SEHNR and CDR2 as FQNEAQ (reference sequence). The CDR3 loop spans 15 amino acids. Trimming removed 1 base from V and 1 base from J, with 10 bases in between. CDR3 coding DNA: TGTGCCAGCAGCTTAGGTACCTACAGGAACACTGAAGCTTTCTTT. This sequence encodes CASSLGTYRNTEAFF.

The chain combines TRBV19 with TRBJ2-7, with 9 bases lining up with TRBD1. CDR3 length: 14 amino acids. V trimming: 1 base; J trimming: 3 bases; junction bases outside the gene matches: 1. Per germline, CDR1 LNHDA and CDR2 SQIVND (reference sequence). The CDR3 nucleotides are TGTGCCAGTAGTATAGCGGGACAGGGCTACGAGCAGTACTTC. Translation: CASSIAGQGYEQYF.

This clone was recorded once. This chain connects TRBV7-6 to TRBJ2-1; 12 nucleotides match TRBD2. This CDR3 is 17 amino acids long. The germline V gene has CDR1 SGHVS and CDR2 FNYEAQ. V trimming: 3 bases; J trimming: 6 bases; junction bases outside the gene matches: 9. The CDR3: CASSFSLAGGPVNEQFF. DNA of the CDR3: TGTGCCAGCAGCTTCTCTCTAGCGGGGGGGCCGGTCAATGAGCAGTTCTTC.

The chain carries TRBV5-1 and TRBJ1-6; D uncertain. Germline CDR1 SGHRS, CDR2 YFSETQ. This CDR3 has 15 residues. Deletions cut 0 bases from V and 1 base from J, with 5 bases between. CDR3 sequence: CASSLELSYNSPLHF. As DNA, the CDR3 is TGCGCCAGCAGCTTGGAGCTGTCCTATAATTCACCCCTCCACTTT.

The chain is built from TRBV5-4 and TRBJ2-7, with 7 bases aligning to TRBD2. CDR1 is SGHNT, CDR2 YYREEE, per germline (reference sequence). V lost 0 bases to trimming and J lost 3 bases; unmatched junction nucleotides: 12. The CDR3 length is 17 residues. CDR3 sequence reads: CASSLANSASGLYEQYF. In DNA, the CDR3 is TGTGCCAGCAGCTTGGCCAATTCGGCTAGCGGCCTCTACGAGCAGTACTTC. Variable domain in full (rest from reference TRBV5-4 and TRBJ2-7): ETGVTQSPTHLIKTRGQQVTLRCSSQSGHNTVSWYQQALGQGPQFIFQYYREEENGRGNFPPRFSGLQFPNYSSELNVNALELDDSALYLCASSLANSASGLYEQYFGPGTRLTVT.

The chain combines TRBV10-3 with TRBJ1-1; D unclear. This CDR3 has 13 amino acids. V shed 1 base and J shed 5 bases, with 8 bases lying between them. Germline loops: CDR1 ENHRY, CDR2 SYGVKD. CDR3 residues: CAISEWERTEAFF. CDR3 DNA sequence: TGTGCCATCAGTGAGTGGGAGAGGACTGAAGCTTTCTTT.

The rearrangement uses TRBV4-3 and TRBJ1-2, with TRBD1 matching over 7 bases. Looked up from germline, CDR1 is LGHNA and CDR2 is YSLEER. The CDR3 is made up of 15 amino acids. V dropped 4 bases and J dropped 0; count of bases not matched to a gene: 5. The CDR3 is CASSPAQGTNYGYTF. The CDR3 bases are TGCGCCAGCAGCCCCGCACAGGGGACTAACTATGGCTACACCTTC.

This chain uses TRBV7-9 with TRBJ1-5; D might be TRBD1 (6 bases). Germline assignment: CDR1 SEHNR and CDR2 FQNEAQ (reference sequence). The V end was cut by 3 bases, the J end by 6 bases, with 9 bases between. CDR3 length: 13 residues. This chain's CDR3 is CASSFTQGQPQHF. CDR3 coding DNA: TGTGCCAGCAGCTTTACACAGGGTCAGCCCCAGCATTTT.